This passage covers 30 T cell receptor beta chains from one sample sequenced in a study of blood T cell repertoires in COVID-19. Sequenced by immunoSEQ multiplex PCR; TCRdb stores in-frame clones only, minus some. The repertoire holds roughly 200,000 clones, with roughly 85% as singletons. The sequencing input was peripheral blood. The source is a young woman who had recovered from COVID-19.

The chain couples TRBV4-3 to TRBJ2-1; D possibly corresponds to TRBD2 (6 bases). The germline V gene has CDR1 LGHNA and CDR2 YSLEER. This CDR3 spans 12 amino acids. V was cut by 8 bases and J by 7 bases, with 12 bases left in between. This chain's CDR3 is CASGTGTNEQFF. CDR3 in DNA: TGCGCCAGCGGGACCGGGACTAATGAGCAGTTCTTC.

This clone has just a few counts. The rearrangement uses TRBV28 and TRBJ1-1; D is unclear. The CDR3 consists of 13 residues. From germline, CDR1 is MDHEN and CDR2 SYDVKM. Trimming cost V 2 bases and J 0 bases, with 4 bases left between them. The CDR3 DNA reads as TGTGCCAGCAGTTTAATTATGAACACTGAAGCTTTCTTT. Encoded protein: CASSLIMNTEAFF.

This chain joins TRBV7-5 and TRBJ2-5; the D segment call TRBD1 is taken from the table without a DNA check. TRBV7-5 is recorded as a pseudogene. This CDR3 contains 16 residues. As DNA, the CDR3 is TGTGTCAGAAGCGTGAGCCGGGACAGGGGCCAAGAGACCCAGTACTTC. Translated, it gives CVRSVSRDRGQETQYF.

This chain joins TRBV7-9 and TRBJ2-5, with 7 positions matching TRBD1. The germline V gene has CDR1 SEHNR and CDR2 FQNEAQ (reference sequence). This CDR3 is 14 amino acids long. V was pared by 4 bases and J by 2 bases, with 4 bases of the junction left unmatched. CDR3 residues: CASSSDRTQETQYF. DNA of the CDR3: TGTGCCAGCAGCTCGGACAGGACTCAAGAGACCCAGTACTTC.

The V gene is TRBV7-2, the J gene TRBJ1-1; D is unclear. The length of the CDR3 is 12 residues. CDR1 and CDR2 from the germline V gene are SGHTA and FQGNSA. The V end was cut by 3 bases, the J end by 7 bases, with 9 bases between. CDR3 protein: CASSFIDIEAFF. DNA for the CDR3: TGTGCCAGCAGCTTTATAGACATTGAAGCTTTCTTT.

V is TRBV25-1 and J is TRBJ1-1; 8 nucleotides match TRBD1. Germline V lookup: CDR1 MGHDK, CDR2 SYGVNS. The junction had 15 bases not matched to a gene; V was cut back by 5 bases and J by 7 bases. This CDR3 has 16 amino acids. This CDR3 is CASSLSGQGALGEAFF. DNA of the CDR3: TGTGCCAGCAGTTTAAGCGGGCAGGGGGCCTTAGGTGAAGCTTTCTTT. Looking up the rest from reference TRBV25-1 and TRBJ1-1 gives the full variable domain: EADIYQTPRYLVIGTGKKITLECSQTMGHDKMYWYQQDPGMELHLIHYSYGVNSTEKGDLSSESTVSRIRTEHFPLTLESARPSHTSQYLCASSLSGQGALGEAFFGQGTRLTVV.

This sequence joins TRBV15 and TRBJ2-7; 9 bases align to TRBD1. This CDR3 comprises 15 residues. Germline CDR1 reads LNHNV; CDR2 reads YYDKDF (reference sequence). The V and J ends lost 2 bases and 2 bases, in that order; junction bases with no gene match: 4. The CDR3 is CATSRPGTGTYEQYF. The CDR3 nucleotides are TGTGCCACCAGCAGACCCGGGACAGGGACCTACGAGCAGTACTTC.

V and J are TRBV21-1 and TRBJ2-4; the table's D gene call, TRBD2, was not cross checked with the DNA. TRBV21-1 has pseudogene status. The CDR3 has 16 amino acids. CDR3 region: CATTVKGGRAKNIQYF. CDR3 DNA sequence: TGTGCCACTACCGTTAAGGGGGGGAGGGCCAAAAACATTCAGTACTTC.

The chain combines TRBV25-1 with TRBJ2-5; perhaps TRBD1 as D (6 bases). CDR3 length: 14 amino acids. The V end lost 3 bases, the J end lost 4 bases, and 12 bases lay between the germline ends. Germline CDR1 and CDR2: MGHDK and SYGVNS. Here the CDR3 reads CASSDDRSGETQYF. The CDR3 nucleotides read TGTGCCAGCAGTGACGACAGGTCAGGAGAGACCCAGTACTTC.

The V call is TRBV4-2, the J call TRBJ2-2; a weak D match, TRBD2 (5 bases). This CDR3 is built from 16 residues. Germline-derived CDR1 and CDR2 are LGHNA and YNFKEQ. V was pared by 1 base and J by 3 bases, with 12 bases between. The CDR3 spells CASSQAASPYTGELFF. CDR3 sequence (DNA): TGTGCCAGCAGCCAAGCGGCTAGCCCCTACACCGGGGAGCTGTTTTTT.

The chain uses TRBV10-2 and TRBJ1-1; possibly TRBD1 for D (6 bases). The CDR3 has 13 amino acids. Germline V gives CDR1 WSHSY, CDR2 SAAADI. Trimming cost V 3 bases and J 4 bases, with 9 bases left between them. In DNA form, the CDR3 reads TGCGCCAGCAGTGAAGGGGGTGCCACTGAAGCTTTCTTT. It codes for CASSEGGATEAFF.

This clone appeared once. The chain uses TRBV10-3 and TRBJ2-7; D not resolved. Per the germline V gene, CDR1 is ENHRY and CDR2 is SYGVKD. CDR3 length: 14 amino acids. V was trimmed by 0 bases and J by 1 base, leaving 7 bases between them. CDR3 in DNA: TGTGCCATCAGTGAGTCGGTGACTTCCTACGAGCAGTACTTC. Amino acid sequence: CAISESVTSYEQYF.

V is TRBV7-3 and J is TRBJ2-2, with D perhaps matching TRBD2 (5 bases). V was clipped by 5 bases and J by 3 bases, with 7 bases between them. This CDR3 has 13 amino acids. In germline, CDR1 is SGHTA, CDR2 FQGTGA. CDR3 DNA: TGTGCCAGCAGCCATAGCGACACCGGGGAGCTGTTTTTT. Translating gives CASSHSDTGELFF.

This chain connects TRBV6-6 to TRBJ1-1; weak D call: TRBD1 (6 bases). The germline CDR1 and CDR2 sequences are MNHNY and SVGAGI (reference sequence). The V gene lost 8 bases and the J gene lost 5 bases, with 18 bases spanning the gap. The CDR3 loop spans 14 amino acids. CDR3 amino acids: CASASPGVDTEAFF. The CDR3 DNA sequence: TGTGCCAGCGCCTCACCAGGGGTGGATACTGAAGCTTTCTTT.

The chain links TRBV11-2 to TRBJ2-7; TRBD2 matches 7 bases. The germline CDR1 and CDR2 sequences are SGHAT and FQNNGV. V was pared by 0 bases and J by 0 bases, with 2 bases of the junction left unmatched. The CDR3 is 15 residues long. CDR3 DNA: TGTGCCAGCAGCTTAGAAGCGGGGAACTCCTACGAGCAGTACTTC. This encodes CASSLEAGNSYEQYF.

CDR3 in DNA: TGTGCCAGCAGCCAAGATTGGCGGGAGGGCTACAATGAGCAGTTCTTC. This translates into CASSQDWREGYNEQFF. The gene calls are TRBV3-1 (or the pseudogene TRBV3-2) and TRBJ2-1; 9 positions match TRBD2. The V gene's germline CDR1 is LGHDT and CDR2 YNNKEL (reference sequence). J lost 3 bases, V lost 0 bases, and 3 bases had no gene match. The CDR3 has 16 amino acids.

The chain joins TRBV6-5 to TRBJ1-2; TRBD1 aligns across 7 bases. Germline trimming cut 5 bases from V and 4 bases from J; bases unmatched to any gene: 7. Germline values: CDR1 MNHEY, CDR2 SVGAGI. The length of the CDR3 is 14 residues. In nucleotides, the CDR3 is TGTGCCAGCAGTCGACAGGGCCGCGGCTATGGCTACACCTTC. Residues: CASSRQGRGYGYTF.

This rearrangement joins TRBV27 to TRBJ2-7, with D maybe TRBD2 (6 bases). Germline V gene lookup returns CDR1 MNHEY and CDR2 SMNVEV (reference sequence). Trimming stripped 5 bases from V and 4 bases from J, with 15 bases between. The CDR3 runs to 14 residues. As DNA, the CDR3 is TGTGCCAGCAGTGGGGCCGGGAGATATTACGAGCAGTACTTC. Residues: CASSGAGRYYEQYF.

V usage is TRBV4-3 and J usage is TRBJ2-1; TRBD1 agrees at 11 bases. This CDR3 spans 16 amino acids. Per germline, CDR1 LGHNA and CDR2 YSLEER. The ends lost 1 base at V and 6 bases at J; junction bases unmatched: 5. The CDR3 protein is CASSQATGTGGNEQFF. In nucleotides, the CDR3 is TGCGCCAGCAGCCAAGCAACCGGGACAGGGGGCAATGAGCAGTTCTTC.

The chain recombines TRBV7-9 with TRBJ2-7; the D gene is possibly TRBD1 (6 bases). Germline CDR1 is SEHNR and CDR2 is FQNEAQ (reference sequence). This CDR3 comprises 15 residues. Trimming took 5 bases from V and 3 from J, leaving 17 bases between them. The CDR3 protein is CASSPRRGQHYEQYF. As DNA, the CDR3 is TGTGCCAGCAGCCCCCGACGCGGACAGCACTACGAGCAGTACTTC.

The J gene is TRBJ1-1, the V gene TRBV28; 7 positions match TRBD1. The CDR3 extends over 16 amino acids. V shed 6 bases, J shed 0 bases, and the junction held 10 bases outside the gene matches. Germline lookup yields CDR1 MDHEN and CDR2 SYDVKM. The CDR3 DNA sequence: TGTGCCAGCAGACCACCGGGACAGAACATGAACACTGAAGCTTTCTTT. Its translation: CASRPPGQNMNTEAFF.

V and J are TRBV29-1 and TRBJ2-1; 10 nucleotides match TRBD2. Unmatched junction bases numbered 4, after V lost 5 bases and J lost 6 bases. CDR3 length: 13 amino acids. CDR1 is SQVTM and CDR2 is ANQGSEA in the germline V gene. The CDR3 spells CSVNSGRINEQFF. The DNA of the CDR3 is TGCAGCGTTAATAGCGGGAGGATCAATGAGCAGTTCTTC.

The CDR3, as DNA: TGCAGCGTTGAAGGCAGAGCCCCGACTTTATATGGCTACACCTTC. It specifies CSVEGRAPTLYGYTF. This sequence joins TRBV29-1 and TRBJ1-2; D unclear. Germline V gene data show CDR1 as SQVTM and CDR2 as ANQGSEA. The length of the CDR3 is 15 residues. V lost 1 base and J lost 5, with 17 bases in between. Full variable domain (outside the CDR3, taken from reference TRBV29-1 and TRBJ1-2): SAVISQKPSRDICQRGTSLTIQCQVDSQVTMMFWYRQQPGQSLTLIATANQGSEATYESGFVIDKFPISRPNLTFSTLTVSNMSPEDSSIYLCSVEGRAPTLYGYTFGSGTRLTVV.

The chain couples TRBV6-6 to TRBJ1-2, with D perhaps TRBD1 (5 bases). Germline V gene lookup returns CDR1 MNHNY and CDR2 SVGAGI (reference sequence). Trimming pared 5 bases from V and 3 bases from J, leaving 13 bases between. CDR3 length equals 14 residues. CDR3 nucleotides: TGTGCCAGCAGTGATCCGGCGGGGGACTATGGCTACACCTTC. Its protein is CASSDPAGDYGYTF.

J is TRBJ2-1 and V is TRBV20-1, with D maybe TRBD1 (5 bases). V dropped 4 bases and J dropped 6 bases, with 7 bases sitting between them. CDR3 length: 11 amino acids. Germline assignment: CDR1 DFQATT and CDR2 SNEGSKA (reference sequence). The CDR3 DNA follows: TGCAGTGCTATTAGGGGCAATGAGCAGTTCTTC. This gives the protein CSAIRGNEQFF.

The DNA of the CDR3 is TGCAGCGTCTTAAATCCCCAGGCCATTGGCTACACCTTC. It codes for CSVLNPQAIGYTF. The chain is built from TRBV29-1 and TRBJ1-2, with unresolved D. There are 13 residues in the CDR3. Per germline, CDR1 SQVTM and CDR2 ANQGSEA. Trimming shortened V by 6 bases and J by 7 bases, and 18 bases separated the two germline ends.

The rearrangement links TRBV14 to TRBJ2-7, with 8 bases lining up with TRBD2. Germline values: CDR1 SGHDN, CDR2 FVKESK. This CDR3 spans 19 amino acids. After removal of 4 bases from V and 2 bases from J, the junction contained 19 bases not matched to a gene. DNA for the CDR3: TGTGCCAGCAGCCCCCGGCTTCGGGGGGCCGGGAGGGGAGCCTACGAGCAGTACTTC. The encoded protein is CASSPRLRGAGRGAYEQYF.

V is TRBV25-1 and J is TRBJ1-4; D gene uncertain. The V gene's germline CDR1 is MGHDK and CDR2 SYGVNS. V was cut by 3 bases and J by 8 bases, with 13 bases left in between. The CDR3 loop spans 14 amino acids. The DNA for the CDR3 is TGTGCCAGCAGTGATGTGGCCCTCGGGGAAAAACTGTTTTTT. It translates to CASSDVALGEKLFF.

V usage is TRBV11-3 and J usage is TRBJ2-5; 7 bases match TRBD1. Germline loops: CDR1 SGHNT, CDR2 YENEEA. The length of the CDR3 is 15 residues. J was trimmed by 5 bases and V by 0 bases; bases with no gene match: 6. Written as DNA, the CDR3 is TGTGCCAGCAGCTTAGAGACAGGGATCGGGGAGACCCAGTACTTC. Encoded protein: CASSLETGIGETQYF.

The chain carries TRBV3-1 (or the pseudogene TRBV3-2) and TRBJ1-1, with a weak D call TRBD1 (5 bases). The CDR3 sequence is 14 residues long. The V gene's germline CDR1 is LGHDT and CDR2 YNNKEL (reference sequence). The V and J ends lost 0 bases and 6 bases respectively, with 11 bases between them. The CDR3 reads CASSQEAGWAEAFF. CDR3 nucleotide sequence: TGTGCCAGCAGCCAAGAAGCAGGGTGGGCTGAAGCTTTCTTT.